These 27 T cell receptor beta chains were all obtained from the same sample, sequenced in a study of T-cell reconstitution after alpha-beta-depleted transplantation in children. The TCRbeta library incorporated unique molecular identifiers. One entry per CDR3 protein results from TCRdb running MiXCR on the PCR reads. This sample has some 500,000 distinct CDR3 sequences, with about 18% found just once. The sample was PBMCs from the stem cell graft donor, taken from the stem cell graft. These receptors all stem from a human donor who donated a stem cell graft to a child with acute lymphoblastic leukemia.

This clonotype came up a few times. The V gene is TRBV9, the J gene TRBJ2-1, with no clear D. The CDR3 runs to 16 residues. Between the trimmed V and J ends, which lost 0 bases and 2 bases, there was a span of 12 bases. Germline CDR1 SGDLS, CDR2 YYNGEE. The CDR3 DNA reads TGTGCCAGCAGCGTAGAGGGCGGTGTGGCCTACAATGAGCAGTTCTTC. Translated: CASSVEGGVAYNEQFF.

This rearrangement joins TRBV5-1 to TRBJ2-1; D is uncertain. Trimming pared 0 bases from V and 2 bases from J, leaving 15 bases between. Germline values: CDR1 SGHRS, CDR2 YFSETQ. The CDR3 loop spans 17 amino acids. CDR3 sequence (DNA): TGCGCCAGCAGCTTGGTAGAGTCGGCGGTCGCCTACAATGAGCAGTTCTTC. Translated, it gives CASSLVESAVAYNEQFF.

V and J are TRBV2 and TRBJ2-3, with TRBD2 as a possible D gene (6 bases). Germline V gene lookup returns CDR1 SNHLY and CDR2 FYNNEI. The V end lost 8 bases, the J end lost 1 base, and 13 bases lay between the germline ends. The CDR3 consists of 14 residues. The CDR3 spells CASSVLAGTDTQYF. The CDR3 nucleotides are TGTGCCAGCTCGGTACTAGCAGGCACAGATACGCAGTATTTT.

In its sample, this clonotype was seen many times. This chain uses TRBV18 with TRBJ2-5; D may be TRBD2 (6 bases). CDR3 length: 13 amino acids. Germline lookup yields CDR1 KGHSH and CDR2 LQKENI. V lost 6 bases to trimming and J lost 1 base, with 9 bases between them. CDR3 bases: TGTGCCAGCTCGCGGGACTTCCAAGAGACCCAGTACTTC. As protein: CASSRDFQETQYF. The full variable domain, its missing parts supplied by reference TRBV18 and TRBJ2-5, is NAGVMQNPRHLVRRRGQEARLRCSPMKGHSHVYWYRQLPEEGLKFMVYLQKENIIDESGMPKERFSAEFPKEGPSILRIQQVVRGDSAAYFCASSRDFQETQYFGPGTRLLVL.

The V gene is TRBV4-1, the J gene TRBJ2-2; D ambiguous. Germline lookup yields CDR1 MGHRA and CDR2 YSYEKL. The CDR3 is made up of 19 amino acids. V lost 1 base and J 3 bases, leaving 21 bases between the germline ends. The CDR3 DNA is TGCGCCAGCAGCCAAGTGCGGTTTCATCTTTCCTTGGACACCGGGGAGCTGTTTTTT. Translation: CASSQVRFHLSLDTGELFF.

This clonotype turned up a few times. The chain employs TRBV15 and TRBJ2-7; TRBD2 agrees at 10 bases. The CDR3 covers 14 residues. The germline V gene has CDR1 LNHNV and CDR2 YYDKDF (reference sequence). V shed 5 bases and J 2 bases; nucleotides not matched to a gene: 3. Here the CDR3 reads CATSWTSGTYEQYF. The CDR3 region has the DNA TGTGCCACCAGCTGGACTAGCGGAACCTACGAGCAGTACTTC.

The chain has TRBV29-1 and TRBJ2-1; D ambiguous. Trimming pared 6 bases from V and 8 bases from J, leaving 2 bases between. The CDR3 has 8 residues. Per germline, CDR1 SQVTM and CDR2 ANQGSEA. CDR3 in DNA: TGCAGCGTAGATGAGCAGTTCTTC. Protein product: CSVDEQFF.

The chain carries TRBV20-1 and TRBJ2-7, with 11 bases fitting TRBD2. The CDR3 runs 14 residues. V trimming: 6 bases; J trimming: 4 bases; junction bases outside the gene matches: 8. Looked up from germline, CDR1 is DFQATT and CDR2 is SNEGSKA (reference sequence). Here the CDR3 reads CSAEEVAGGYEQYF. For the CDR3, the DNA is TGCAGTGCCGAAGAGGTAGCGGGAGGGTACGAGCAGTACTTC.

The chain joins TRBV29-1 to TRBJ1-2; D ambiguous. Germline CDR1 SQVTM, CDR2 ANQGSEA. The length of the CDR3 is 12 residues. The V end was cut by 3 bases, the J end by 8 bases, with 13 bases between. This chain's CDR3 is CSVDSRSEGYTF. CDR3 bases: TGCAGCGTTGATTCCCGTAGCGAAGGCTACACCTTC. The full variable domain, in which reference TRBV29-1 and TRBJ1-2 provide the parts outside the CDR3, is SAVISQKPSRDICQRGTSLTIQCQVDSQVTMMFWYRQQPGQSLTLIATANQGSEATYESGFVIDKFPISRPNLTFSTLTVSNMSPEDSSIYLCSVDSRSEGYTFGSGTRLTVV.

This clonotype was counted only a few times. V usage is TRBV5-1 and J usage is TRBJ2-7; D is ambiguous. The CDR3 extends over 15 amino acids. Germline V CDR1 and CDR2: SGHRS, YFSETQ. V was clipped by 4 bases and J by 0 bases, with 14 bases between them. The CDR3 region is CASSPRRKTSYEQYF. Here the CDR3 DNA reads TGCGCCAGCAGCCCTCGACGGAAGACCTCCTACGAGCAGTACTTC.

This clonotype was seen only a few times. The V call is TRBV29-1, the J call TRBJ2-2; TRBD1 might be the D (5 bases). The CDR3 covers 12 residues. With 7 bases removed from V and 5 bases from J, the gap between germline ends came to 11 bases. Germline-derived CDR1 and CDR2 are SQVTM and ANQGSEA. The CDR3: CSAPGYTGELFF. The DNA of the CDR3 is TGCAGCGCCCCAGGGTATACCGGGGAGCTGTTTTTT.

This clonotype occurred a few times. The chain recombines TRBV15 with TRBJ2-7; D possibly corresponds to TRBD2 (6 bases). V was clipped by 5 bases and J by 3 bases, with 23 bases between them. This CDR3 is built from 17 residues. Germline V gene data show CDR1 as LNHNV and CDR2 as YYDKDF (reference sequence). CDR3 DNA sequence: TGTGCCACCAGCGGCATATCGGGAGCCACACCACTCTACGAGCAGTACTTC. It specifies CATSGISGATPLYEQYF. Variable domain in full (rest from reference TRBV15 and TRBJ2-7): DAMVIQNPRYQVTQFGKPVTLSCSQTLNHNVMYWYQQKSSQAPKLLFHYYDKDFNNEADTPDNFQSRRPNTSFCFLDIRSPGLGDTAMYLCATSGISGATPLYEQYFGPGTRLTVT.

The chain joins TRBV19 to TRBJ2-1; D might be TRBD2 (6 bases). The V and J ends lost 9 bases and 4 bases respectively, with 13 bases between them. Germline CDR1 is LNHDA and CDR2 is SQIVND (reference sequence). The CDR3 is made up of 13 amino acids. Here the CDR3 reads CASTSIPYNEQFF. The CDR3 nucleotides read TGTGCCAGCACTAGCATTCCATACAATGAGCAGTTCTTC.

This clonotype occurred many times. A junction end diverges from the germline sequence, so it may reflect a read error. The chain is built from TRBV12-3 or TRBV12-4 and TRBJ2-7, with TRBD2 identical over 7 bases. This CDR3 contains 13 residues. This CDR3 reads CASSPGLVYEQYF. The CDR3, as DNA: TGCGCCAGCAGCCCCGGACTAGTCTACGAGCAGTACTTC.

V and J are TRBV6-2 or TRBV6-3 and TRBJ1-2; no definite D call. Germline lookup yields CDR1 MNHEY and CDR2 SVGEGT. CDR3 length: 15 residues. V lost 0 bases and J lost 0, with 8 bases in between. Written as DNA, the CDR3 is TGTGCCAGCAGTTACTCTGGCAGAGCTAACTATGGCTACACCTTC. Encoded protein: CASSYSGRANYGYTF.

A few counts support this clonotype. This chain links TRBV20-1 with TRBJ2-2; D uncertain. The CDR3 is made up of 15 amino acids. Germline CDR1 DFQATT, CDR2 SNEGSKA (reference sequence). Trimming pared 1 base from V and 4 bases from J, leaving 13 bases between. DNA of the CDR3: TGCAGTGCTAGAGCGGCAGCTTTGGGCACCGGGGAGCTGTTTTTT. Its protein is CSARAAALGTGELFF.

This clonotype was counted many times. The DNA of the CDR3 is TGTGCCAGCAGGGCTCTAGCGAGCAATCAGCCCCAGCATTTT. This sequence encodes CASRALASNQPQHF. This rearrangement joins TRBV27 to TRBJ1-5; D is unclear. Germline V gene lookup returns CDR1 MNHEY and CDR2 SMNVEV (reference sequence). The CDR3 sequence is 14 residues long. Trimming removed 6 bases at V and 1 base at J, with 10 bases between.

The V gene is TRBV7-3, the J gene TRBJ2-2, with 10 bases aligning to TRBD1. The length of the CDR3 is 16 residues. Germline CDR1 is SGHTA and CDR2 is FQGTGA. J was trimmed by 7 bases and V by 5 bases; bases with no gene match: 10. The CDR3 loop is CASSQDRGKLDGELFF. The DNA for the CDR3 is TGTGCCAGCAGCCAGGACAGGGGGAAATTGGACGGGGAGCTGTTTTTT.

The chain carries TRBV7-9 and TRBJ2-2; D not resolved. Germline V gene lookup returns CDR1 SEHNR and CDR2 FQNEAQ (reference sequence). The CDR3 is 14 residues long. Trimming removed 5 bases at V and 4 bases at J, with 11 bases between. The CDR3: CASSLEATTGELFF. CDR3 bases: TGTGCCAGCAGCCTTGAGGCTACCACCGGGGAGCTGTTTTTT.

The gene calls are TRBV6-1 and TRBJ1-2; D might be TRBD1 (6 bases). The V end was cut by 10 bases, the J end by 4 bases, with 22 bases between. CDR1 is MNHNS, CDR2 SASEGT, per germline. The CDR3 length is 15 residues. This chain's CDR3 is CATWSGDAGTYGYTF. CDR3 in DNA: TGTGCCACCTGGTCAGGGGATGCCGGTACCTATGGCTACACCTTC.

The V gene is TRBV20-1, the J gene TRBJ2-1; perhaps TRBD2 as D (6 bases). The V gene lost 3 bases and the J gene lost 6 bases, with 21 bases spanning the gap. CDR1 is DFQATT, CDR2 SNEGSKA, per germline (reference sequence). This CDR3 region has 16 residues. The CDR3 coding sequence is TGCAGTGCTAGTCCTGGAGGGGCAGATGGGTTCAATGAGCAGTTCTTC. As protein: CSASPGGADGFNEQFF.

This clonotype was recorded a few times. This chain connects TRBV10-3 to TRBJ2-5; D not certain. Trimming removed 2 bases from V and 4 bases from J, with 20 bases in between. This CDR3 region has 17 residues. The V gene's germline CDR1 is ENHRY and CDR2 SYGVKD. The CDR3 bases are TGTGCCATCAGTGAGAATATTGGAAGCACTGCCCCAGAGACCCAGTACTTC. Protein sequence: CAISENIGSTAPETQYF.

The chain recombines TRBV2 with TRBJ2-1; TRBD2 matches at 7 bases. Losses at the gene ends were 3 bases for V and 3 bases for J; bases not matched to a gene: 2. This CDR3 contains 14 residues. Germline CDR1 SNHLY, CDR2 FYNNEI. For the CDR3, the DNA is TGTGCCAGCAGTGATCAGCGGGACTACAATGAGCAGTTCTTC. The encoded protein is CASSDQRDYNEQFF.

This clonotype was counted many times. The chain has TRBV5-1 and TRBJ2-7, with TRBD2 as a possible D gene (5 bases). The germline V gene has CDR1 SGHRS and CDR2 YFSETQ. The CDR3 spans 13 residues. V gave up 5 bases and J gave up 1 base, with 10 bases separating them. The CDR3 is CASSGLESYEQYF. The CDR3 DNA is TGCGCCAGCAGTGGACTGGAATCCTACGAGCAGTACTTC.

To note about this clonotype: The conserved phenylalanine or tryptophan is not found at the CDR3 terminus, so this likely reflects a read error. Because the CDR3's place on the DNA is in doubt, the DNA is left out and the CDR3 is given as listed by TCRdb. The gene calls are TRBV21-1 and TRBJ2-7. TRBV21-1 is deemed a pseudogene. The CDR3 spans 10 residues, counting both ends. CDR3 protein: CASSKEGCSS.

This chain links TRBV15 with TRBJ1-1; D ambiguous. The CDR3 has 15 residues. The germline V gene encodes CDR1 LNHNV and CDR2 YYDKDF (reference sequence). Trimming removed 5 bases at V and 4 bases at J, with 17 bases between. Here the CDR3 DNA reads TGTGCCACCAGCCCTCGAGACGGGGTTAGCACTGAAGCTTTCTTT. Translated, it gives CATSPRDGVSTEAFF.

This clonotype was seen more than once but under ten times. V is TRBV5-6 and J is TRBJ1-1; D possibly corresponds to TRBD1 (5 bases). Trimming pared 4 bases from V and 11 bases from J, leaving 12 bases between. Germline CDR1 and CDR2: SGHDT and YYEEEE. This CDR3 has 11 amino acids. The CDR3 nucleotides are TGTGCCAGCAGCCAGACAGAGGAGGCTTTCTTT. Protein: CASSQTEEAFF.